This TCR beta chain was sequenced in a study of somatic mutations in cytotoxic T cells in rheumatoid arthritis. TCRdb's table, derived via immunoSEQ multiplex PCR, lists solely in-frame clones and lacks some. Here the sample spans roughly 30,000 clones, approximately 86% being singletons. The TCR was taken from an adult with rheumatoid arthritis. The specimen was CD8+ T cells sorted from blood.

CDR3 amino acids: CASSHPGSDEQYF. The CDR3 region has the DNA TGCGCCAGCAGCCACCCTGGTAGCGACGAGCAGTACTTC. The V call is TRBV4-1, the J call TRBJ2-7, with a possible D match to TRBD2 (5 bases). CDR1 and CDR2 (germline): MGHRA, YSYEKL. The CDR3 length is 13 residues. V was trimmed by 3 bases and J by 5 bases, leaving 11 bases between them.